The subject of this entry is one T cell receptor (beta chain). Its antigen is still unknown. No clone much larger than this one lies a single base away; base qualities are absent. Using the deep immunoSEQ assay, multiplex PCR amplified TCR CDR3 regions from genomic DNA. Extracted genomic DNA from each cell subset was spread evenly across all wells of several immunoSEQ 96-well plates, with each plate serving as a replicate. For sorted subsets, 150 to 250 ng of genomic DNA, equivalent to around 30,000 T cell genomes, went into each replicate PCR. Purified libraries were measured with a Qubit 3.0 fluorometer, size-checked on a Bioanalyzer 2100, and measured again with the KAPA Library Quantification kit. Every immunoSEQ 96-well plate was sequenced on a dedicated single-read 150-cycle Illumina NextSeq 550 flow cell. Processing in the source paper ran as follows. The immunoSEQ output contained only junctional sequences without quality scores, so filtering could not match that applied to full-length reads. Sequences were annotated with PyIR, a Python wrapper for IgBLAST v1.9, and V/J genes and CDR3 were assigned using IMGT germline references. Reads with weak V/J assignments (E-value above 1e-6), missing CDR3, stop codons, out-of-frame junctions, or ambiguous translated residues were removed. A V3J clonotype was defined by an identical inferred V gene, J gene, and CDR3 amino acid sequence. Percentage overlap between repertoires was computed as shared unique clonotypes divided by the size of the smaller repertoire. RTK rarefaction, the Chao1 estimator, and Recon v2.1 estimates of unobserved clonotypes were used to assess repertoire richness. Generation probabilities were computed with OLGA for all TCRbeta clonotypes obtained by the gDNA method from several donors. What TCRdb holds here is the immuneACCESS table cut down to in-frame rearrangements. Part of the clones is not present; checked against another copy, under half of the missing clones reflect an unresolved V gene, and the others are unexplained. V, J and clone size derive from that table, while D and trimming were established from the DNA sequence. This sample lists 1.6 million or so clones; roughly 98.5% were detected once. The top ten constitute 0.3% to 0.45% of the sample.

Donors were healthy HIV-negative adults with no recently reported acute infections or vaccinations. Every donor was a Caucasian adult residing in Nashville, Tennessee, USA. Magnetic negative selection was used to enrich CD4+ T cells, after which naive cells were positively selected on CD45RA and the negative fraction became the memory subset. Blood was collected by leukapheresis, and PBMCs were isolated by Ficoll-Histopaque density gradient centrifugation and then cryopreserved in liquid nitrogen vapor phase. Purity and quantity of every magnetically sorted T cell population were checked by analytical flow cytometry. From each sorted fraction, genomic DNA was isolated and quantified by UV absorbance on a Nanodrop 2000c. Sequences LNHNV (CDR1) and YYDKDF (CDR2) are obtained from the germline V gene (reference sequence). V is cut by 0 bases and J by 10 bases, and the space between the germline ends is 13 bases. Reading from cysteine to phenylalanine, the CDR3 counts 14 amino acids. Kept here is only the CDR3 DNA, which spans 42 bases and is read in frame from base 1.

The sample belongs to a study of shared clonotypes between healthy human individuals (TCRdb year 2020). Concerning the study at large: The cohort included three men and a couple of women between 18 and 49 years of age. For each donor, three plates each were used for CD4 naive and CD4 memory, two plates were used for CD8 naive, and one plate was used for CD8 memory. To estimate repertoire size and how much clonotypes are shared between individuals, the study performed deep sequencing of blood TCR repertoires from a few healthy adults. To increase sequencing depth and limit assay-specific biases, TCR repertoire library preparation and sequencing were carried out by different laboratories using diverse techniques. Each donor's leukapheresis produced roughly between about 0.9 and 9.5 billion PBMCs. Beyond this particular receptor, the publication reports: Larger estimated clonotype richness was generally found for naive subsets than for memory subsets. Incomplete sequencing was indicated by rarefaction of sorted-subset datasets, despite the large sequencing depth. Sampling was limited to blood, and TCR repertoires in tissue likely differ from TCR repertoires in blood. Clonotypes shared by all four sorted-subset donors showed higher generation probabilities than non-shared clonotypes. Pairwise subsampling led to the expectation that sequencing depth would affect the degree of clonotype sharing among donors. When several donors were compared, the shared fraction of clonotypes was roughly 5% for naive CD4, about 4% for naive CD8, more than 2% for memory CD4, and less than 0.45% for memory CD8. The small number of donors limited the genetic and exposure-history diversity represented.

The chain is encoded by TRBV15 joined to TRBJ2-1; TRBD2 is possibly the D segment (5 matching bases). This receptor was obtained from a man aged 25 to 45 in good health. Sequencing used naive CD4+ T cells sorted from blood. This sample's cell subset or site label indicates: CD45RA+ positively selected. The CDR3 is CATSRDSLAGEQFF. Here is the DNA: TGTGCCACCAGCAGAGACTCCCTAGCCGGAGAGCAGTTCTTC.